These 5 T cell receptor beta chains originate from one sample sequenced in a study of blood T cell repertoires in COVID-19. Here immunoSEQ multiplex PCR was the method, and the copy in TCRdb shows in-frame clones only, minus some. Here the sample spans over 250,000 clones, roughly 90% being singletons. Sequencing was performed on PBMCs or T cells enriched from blood (not recorded which). The receptors derive from a woman between 18 and 29 years old who had recovered from COVID-19.

This clone has a single count. The J gene is TRBJ2-1, the V gene TRBV28, with 8 bases matching TRBD1. Germline V gives CDR1 MDHEN, CDR2 SYDVKM. V trimming: 1 base; J trimming: 3 bases; junction bases outside the gene matches: 2. This CDR3 has 15 residues. CDR3 region: CASSLFGTGYNEQFF. The CDR3 bases are TGTGCCAGCAGTTTATTCGGGACAGGCTACAATGAGCAGTTCTTC.

This clone was detected only a few times. The rearrangement links TRBV27 to TRBJ1-1; the D gene is possibly TRBD1 (6 bases). Looked up from germline, CDR1 is MNHEY and CDR2 is SMNVEV (reference sequence). With 6 bases removed from V and 1 base from J, the gap between germline ends came to 12 bases. CDR3 size: 14 residues. The CDR3, as DNA: TGTGCCAGCAGAGATCAACAGGGGAACACTGAAGCTTTCTTT. This translates into CASRDQQGNTEAFF.

The chain employs TRBV18 and TRBJ2-7; 9 bases agree with TRBD1. Germline V CDR1 and CDR2: KGHSH, LQKENI. CDR3 length equals 13 residues. The ends lost 8 bases at V and 2 bases at J; junction bases unmatched: 4. The chain's CDR3 is CASGRQGAYEQYF. The CDR3 DNA sequence: TGTGCCAGCGGACGACAGGGGGCCTACGAGCAGTACTTC.

This clone has just a few counts. The rearrangement joins TRBV7-6 to TRBJ1-3; tentative D call: TRBD1 (6 bases). This CDR3 comprises 16 residues. V was cut by 5 bases and J by 2 bases, with 16 bases left in between. Germline CDR1 SGHVS, CDR2 FNYEAQ. This chain's CDR3 is CASSTTGMLTGNTIYF. Written as DNA, the CDR3 is TGTGCCAGCAGCACGACAGGAATGCTTACTGGAAACACCATATATTTT.

CDR3 DNA sequence: TGCGCCAGCAGCTGGGCGGGACAGGGGACATATGAAGCTTTCTTT. This translates into CASSWAGQGTYEAFF. The rearrangement links TRBV5-1 to TRBJ1-1, with TRBD1 matching over 10 bases. The CDR3 length is 15 residues. J gave up 7 bases and V 3 bases, and 9 bases lay outside the gene matches. The germline gives CDR1 SGHRS, CDR2 YFSETQ.